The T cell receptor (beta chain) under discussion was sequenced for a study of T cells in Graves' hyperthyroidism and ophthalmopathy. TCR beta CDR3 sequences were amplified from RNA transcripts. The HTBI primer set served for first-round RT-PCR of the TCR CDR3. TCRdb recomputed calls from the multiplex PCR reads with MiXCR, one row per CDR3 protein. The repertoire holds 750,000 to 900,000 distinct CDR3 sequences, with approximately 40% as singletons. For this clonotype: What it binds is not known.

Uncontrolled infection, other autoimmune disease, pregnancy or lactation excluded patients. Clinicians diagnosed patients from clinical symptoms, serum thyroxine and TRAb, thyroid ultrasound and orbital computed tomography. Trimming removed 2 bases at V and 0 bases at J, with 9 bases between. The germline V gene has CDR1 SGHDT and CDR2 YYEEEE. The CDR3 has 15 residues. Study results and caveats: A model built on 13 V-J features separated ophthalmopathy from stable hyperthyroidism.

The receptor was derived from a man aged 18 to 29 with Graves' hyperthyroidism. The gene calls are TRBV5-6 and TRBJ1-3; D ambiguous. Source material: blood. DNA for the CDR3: TGTGCCAGCAGCTTTAGGTCTAACTCTGGAAACACCATATATTTT. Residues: CASSFRSNSGNTIYF.